Presented here are 30 T cell receptor beta chains from one specimen sequenced in a study of T cell clonality in common variable immunodeficiency. The method was immunoSEQ multiplex PCR; TCRdb's version includes in-frame clones alone and lacks a portion of them. Listed for the sample are tens of thousands of clones, none seen a single time. The sample consisted of peripheral blood mononuclear cells. Source of these receptors: a person aged 18 to 69 in good health.

This clone was seen many times. The CDR3 goes on 3 residues after the read ends, and that part is filled in from the germline J gene. This rearrangement joins TRBV5-8 to TRBJ1-3; 7 nucleotides agree with TRBD1. The CDR3 has 14 residues. Trimming removed 0 bases from V and 6 bases from J; junction bases left unmatched: 3. Germline assignment: CDR1 SGHTS and CDR2 YDEGEE. The CDR3 loop reads CASSLGDRLNTIYF. The CDR3 DNA, read in part, is TGTGCCAGCAGCTTGGGGGACAGACTAAACACC.

This clone was counted ten times or more. Read data end 3 residues before the CDR3 end; the end is taken from the germline J gene. V is TRBV10-3 and J is TRBJ2-7; D unresolved. The germline V gene encodes CDR1 ENHRY and CDR2 SYGVKD. The CDR3 totals 12 residues. The germline V and J ends were trimmed by 2 bases and 6 bases, with 8 bases remaining between them. The DNA read from the CDR3 is TGTGCCATCAGTGAGCAACTAAGCGAG. As protein: CAISEQLSE. The whole CDR3 is CAISEQLSEQYF.

This clone was counted many times. The CDR3 bases that were read are TGTGCCAGCAGTGAGGGGGCCCACACAGATACG. This sequence encodes CASSEGAHTDT. The full CDR3 protein is CASSEGAHTDTQYF. This chain joins TRBV6-1 and TRBJ2-3; D is possibly TRBD1 (6 bases). The CDR3 end is not reached by the read, which stops 3 residues before it; the germline J gene fills it in. Trimming stripped 3 bases from V and 2 bases from J, with 9 bases between. The CDR3 loop spans 14 amino acids. CDR1 and CDR2 (germline): MNHNS, SASEGT.

This clone occurred many times. The CDR3 goes on 3 residues after the read ends, and that part is filled in from the germline J gene. The gene calls are TRBV7-6 and TRBJ2-2; D is possibly TRBD2 (5 bases). This CDR3 spans 16 amino acids. Trimming shortened V by 1 base and J by 0 bases, and 9 bases separated the two germline ends. Germline CDR1 SGHVS, CDR2 FNYEAQ. This CDR3 reads CASSLEVGANTGELFF. The sequenced CDR3 bases are TGTGCCAGCAGCTTAGAGGTCGGGGCGAACACCGGGGAG.

This clone was counted many times. CDR3 bases read: TGTGCCAGTAGTATTTCGGGACAGTTCGGGGCCAACGTC. Encoded protein: CASSISGQFGANV. The CDR3 reads in full as CASSISGQFGANVLTF. The chain carries TRBV19 and TRBJ2-6; the match to TRBD1 covers 7 bases. The read ends 3 residues early relative to the CDR3; the germline J gene fills the gap. The V gene end was trimmed by 3 bases and the J gene end by 4 bases; junction bases not matched to a gene: 6. CDR3 length: 16 residues. Per germline, CDR1 LNHDA and CDR2 SQIVND (reference sequence).

This clone was counted ten times or more. The read ends 3 residues early relative to the CDR3; the germline J gene fills the gap. This chain connects TRBV5-1 to TRBJ2-1; 11 bases map to TRBD2. The V gene end was trimmed by 2 bases and the J gene end by 1 base; junction bases not matched to a gene: 5. CDR1 is SGHRS and CDR2 is YFSETQ in the germline V gene. CDR3 length: 17 amino acids. This CDR3 is CASSFLAGGSSYNEQFF. The sequenced CDR3 bases are TGCGCCAGCAGCTTTCTAGCGGGAGGAAGTTCCTACAATGAG.

This clone was seen ten or more times. Coverage ceases 3 residues before the CDR3 finishes, and the germline J gene fills in the end. This chain joins TRBV11-2 and TRBJ2-7, with D hard to call. Deletions cut 5 bases from V and 2 bases from J, with 13 bases between. The CDR3 consists of 14 residues. CDR1 is SGHAT and CDR2 is FQNNGV in the germline V gene. Partial CDR3 DNA: TGTGCCAGCAGCGCGGTCCACCGTACCTACGAG. This gives the protein CASSAVHRTYE. The full CDR3 sequence reads CASSAVHRTYEQYF. The entire variable domain, with the rest obtained from reference TRBV11-2 and TRBJ2-7, is as follows: EAGVAQSPRYKIIEKRQSVAFWCNPISGHATLYWYQQILGQGPKLLIQFQNNGVVDDSQLPKDRFSAERLKGVDSTLKIQPAKLEDSAVYLCASSAVHRTYEQYFGPGTRLTVT.

This clone has a count of ten or more. The read ends 3 residues early relative to the CDR3; the germline J gene fills the gap. V usage is TRBV28 and J usage is TRBJ2-3; D possibly corresponds to TRBD1 (6 bases). With 7 bases removed from V and 3 bases from J, the gap between germline ends came to 26 bases. Looked up from germline, CDR1 is MDHEN and CDR2 is SYDVKM. The CDR3 contains 18 residues. CDR3: CASNYYATTGLKTDTQYF. The CDR3 bases that were read are TGTGCCAGCAACTATTACGCCACAACAGGGCTTAAAACAGATACG.

With respect to this clone: Germline is not matched at one junction end, which may reflect a read error. The CDR3 end is not reached by the read, which stops 3 residues before it; the germline J gene fills it in. The rearrangement uses TRBV7-9 and TRBJ2-7; possibly TRBD2 for D (5 bases). The CDR3 covers 13 residues. The germline V gene has CDR1 SEHNR and CDR2 FQNEAQ (reference sequence). CDR3 in amino acids: CSSSLRAGYEQYF. The sequenced CDR3 bases are TGTTCCAGCAGCCTGAGGGCCGGCTACGAG.

A note on this clone: Read data end 3 residues before the CDR3 end; the end is taken from the germline J gene. The chain couples TRBV20-1 to TRBJ1-6; D possibly corresponds to TRBD1 (5 bases). Deletions cut 3 bases from V and 7 bases from J, with 13 bases between. Germline CDR1 and CDR2: DFQATT and SNEGSKA (reference sequence). The CDR3 spans 14 residues. CDR3 DNA, as far as it was read: TGCAGTGCTAGGGGCGGGGGTGAGAATTCACCC. Protein product: CSARGGGENSP. The full CDR3 protein is CSARGGGENSPLHF.

This clone appeared many times. CDR3 sequence reads: CASQGADSPLHF. CDR3 bases read: TGTGCCAGCCAGGGGGCTGATTCACCC. The chain employs TRBV6-2 or TRBV6-3 and TRBJ1-6, with 8 bases aligning to TRBD1. The CDR3 end falls 3 residues outside the read, so it is completed with the germline J gene. Losses at the gene ends were 8 bases for V and 8 bases for J; bases not matched to a gene: 2. Germline CDR1 and CDR2: MNHEY and SVGEGT. CDR3 length: 12 amino acids.

The sample holds many counts of this clone. The missing CDR3 end, 3 residues past where the read stops, is filled in from the germline J gene. The rearrangement links TRBV5-1 to TRBJ2-2; possibly TRBD1 for D (6 bases). The V end lost 5 bases, the J end lost 0 bases, and 11 bases lay between the germline ends. The CDR3 has 15 amino acids. Germline V lookup: CDR1 SGHRS, CDR2 YFSETQ. CDR3 sequence: CASRGDTTNTGELFF. The CDR3 bases that were read are TGCGCCAGCAGGGGGGACACCACGAACACCGGGGAG.

This clone has at least ten counts. The read gets to within 3 residues of the CDR3 end, and the germline J gene fills in the rest. This sequence joins TRBV28 and TRBJ2-7, with D unclear. The germline V gene encodes CDR1 MDHEN and CDR2 SYDVKM. The CDR3 covers 13 residues. With 7 bases removed from V and 4 bases from J, the gap between germline ends came to 14 bases. CDR3 residues: CASTHPPQYEQYF. The covered CDR3 bases are TGTGCCAGCACCCACCCTCCGCAGTACGAG. The variable domain in full, with the rest retrieved from reference TRBV28 and TRBJ2-7, is DVKVTQSSRYLVKRTGEKVFLECVQDMDHENMFWYRQDPGLGLRLIYFSYDVKMKEKGDIPEGYSVSREKKERFSLILESASTNQTSMYLCASTHPPQYEQYFGPGTRLTVT.

This clone was observed at least ten times. The observed sequence ends 3 residues before the CDR3 terminus, with the missing tail filled in from the germline J gene. The rearrangement links TRBV30 to TRBJ1-1; maybe TRBD1 (6 bases). Germline CDR1 is GTSNPN and CDR2 is SVGIG (reference sequence). The CDR3 extends over 14 amino acids. V lost 2 bases and J lost 0, with 10 bases in between. The chain's CDR3 is CAWSSGALNTEAFF. CDR3 DNA, as far as it was read: TGTGCCTGGAGTTCAGGGGCCCTGAACACTGAA.

This clone was picked up many times. The read ends 3 residues early relative to the CDR3; the germline J gene fills the gap. This chain connects TRBV24-1 to TRBJ2-5, with TRBD1 identical over 7 bases. Trimming at V came to 5 bases and at J to 2 bases, leaving 4 bases not matched to a gene. This CDR3 is built from 14 residues. Germline V gene lookup returns CDR1 KGHDR and CDR2 SFDVKD. CDR3 in amino acids: CATSGGRGQETQYF. Incomplete CDR3 DNA: TGTGCCACCAGTGGGGGCAGGGGGCAAGAGACC.

This clone occurred many times. The read ends 3 residues before the CDR3 terminus; that terminus is restored from the germline J gene. The V gene is TRBV11-2, the J gene TRBJ2-5; weak D call: TRBD1 (7 bases). Germline V lookup: CDR1 SGHAT, CDR2 FQNNGV. The CDR3 runs 14 residues. Trimming pared 2 bases from V and 5 bases from J, leaving 12 bases between. The CDR3 is CASSLRRGRETQYF. Partial CDR3 DNA: TGTGCCAGCAGCTTAAGGAGGGGGCGTGAGACC.

This clone was observed at least ten times. Coverage ceases 3 residues before the CDR3 finishes, and the germline J gene fills in the end. Other DNA sequences in the sample encode the same CDR3. The chain carries TRBV19 and TRBJ1-2, with 7 bases fitting TRBD1. This CDR3 comprises 14 residues. Germline V gene sequence: CDR1 LNHDA, CDR2 SQIVND (reference sequence). J lost 3 bases, V lost 6 bases, and 7 bases had no gene match. Incomplete CDR3 DNA: TGTGCCAGTAGCCCACAGGGGAAGGACTATGGC. Protein sequence: CASSPQGKDYG. In full, the CDR3 reads CASSPQGKDYGYTF.

This clone was counted many times. The read ends 3 residues before the CDR3 terminus; that terminus is restored from the germline J gene. Other nucleotide sequences in the sample specify the same CDR3. J is TRBJ1-1 and V is TRBV5-1, with 8 positions matching TRBD1. In germline, CDR1 is SGHRS, CDR2 YFSETQ. Trimming took 4 bases from V and 5 from J; bases not matched to a gene: 7. This CDR3 comprises 14 residues. The CDR3 loop reads CASSRGQGGTEAFF. The covered CDR3 bases are TGCGCCAGCAGCCGCGGACAGGGTGGGACTGAA. The full variable domain, in which reference TRBV5-1 and TRBJ1-1 provide the parts outside the CDR3, is KAGVTQTPRYLIKTRGQQVTLSCSPISGHRSVSWYQQTPGQGLQFLFEYFSETQRNKGNFPGRFSGRQFSNSRSEMNVSTLELGDSALYLCASSRGQGGTEAFFGQGTRLTVV.

This clone was seen ten or more times. Sequencing ends 3 residues short of the CDR3 end; the germline J gene provides the rest. The chain recombines TRBV20-1 with TRBJ1-2, with a weak D call TRBD1 (5 bases). The germline CDR1 and CDR2 sequences are DFQATT and SNEGSKA (reference sequence). CDR3 length: 14 residues. The covered CDR3 bases are TGCAGTGCTACCCAGCAACAGGACGCCCGAGGC. Translated: CSATQQQDARG. The CDR3 as a whole reads CSATQQQDARGYTF.

This clone occurred many times. The read terminates 3 residues ahead of where the CDR3 ends, so the germline J gene completes it. This chain uses TRBV13 with TRBJ2-1, with TRBD2 identical over 10 bases. Germline trimming cut 4 bases from V and 4 bases from J; bases unmatched to any gene: 4. Germline CDR1 is PRHDT and CDR2 is FYEKMQ (reference sequence). CDR3 size: 15 residues. This CDR3 reads CASSSLAGGYNEQFF. CDR3 bases read: TGTGCCAGCAGCTCGTTAGCGGGAGGATACAATGAG. The variable domain in full, with the rest retrieved from reference TRBV13 and TRBJ2-1, is AAGVIQSPRHLIKEKRETATLKCYPIPRHDTVYWYQQGPGQDPQFLISFYEKMQSDKGSIPDRFSAQQFSDYHSELNMSSLELGDSALYFCASSSLAGGYNEQFFGPGTRLTVL.

This clone was seen repeatedly, ten times or more. The read is 3 residues too short to cover the CDR3 end, so that end is filled in from the germline J gene. J is TRBJ2-1 and V is TRBV7-2, with 7 positions matching TRBD1. The CDR3 is 17 residues long. Germline CDR1 is SGHTA and CDR2 is FQGNSA. The CDR3 DNA, read in part, is TGTGCAAGTCGCTTAGCGCAGGAGACAGGGAGTTACAATGAG. Translating gives CASRLAQETGSYNE. The full CDR3 protein is CASRLAQETGSYNEQFF.

This clone was counted many times. With the read ending 3 residues before the CDR3 end, the germline J gene is used to fill in that end. The chain joins TRBV29-1 to TRBJ2-1, with D uncertain. Trimming stripped 4 bases from V and 4 bases from J, with 5 bases between. The germline gives CDR1 SQVTM, CDR2 ANQGSEA. CDR3 size: 11 residues. CDR3 DNA, as far as it was read: TGCAGCGTTGTCAGATACAATGAG. Its translation: CSVVRYNE. The whole CDR3 sequence is CSVVRYNEQFF.

This clone was counted at least ten times. From the germline J gene comes the end of the CDR3, since the read stops 3 residues before it. This chain joins TRBV14 and TRBJ2-5; TRBD2 agrees at 8 bases. V lost 4 bases and J lost 1; bases outside the gene matches: 8. Germline CDR1 reads SGHDN; CDR2 reads FVKESK. This CDR3 contains 16 residues. The CDR3 bases that were read are TGTGCCAGCAGCCCCGGACTAGCTTTGCCCCAAGAGACC. The encoded protein is CASSPGLALPQET. The complete CDR3 protein is CASSPGLALPQETQYF.

Many counts were recorded for this clone. The read terminates 3 residues before the CDR3 end, so the remaining end is supplied by the germline J gene. This chain links TRBV2 with TRBJ2-7; the D is unclear. The CDR3 has 14 residues. V gave up 3 bases and J gave up 2 bases, with 11 bases separating them. The germline V gene encodes CDR1 SNHLY and CDR2 FYNNEI. The CDR3 region is CASSERRGPYEQYF. The DNA read from the CDR3 is TGTGCCAGCAGTGAGAGGCGTGGGCCCTACGAG.

This clone was observed at least ten times. The read terminates 3 residues ahead of where the CDR3 ends, so the germline J gene completes it. J is TRBJ2-3 and V is TRBV6-2 or TRBV6-3; 9 nucleotides match TRBD2. CDR3 length: 13 amino acids. The V gene's germline CDR1 is MNHEY and CDR2 SVGEGT. The V and J ends lost 7 bases and 7 bases, in that order; junction bases with no gene match: 6. Incomplete CDR3 DNA: TGTGCCAGCATAGCGGGAGTGGGTAATACG. This codes for CASIAGVGNT. The CDR3 as a whole reads CASIAGVGNTQYF.

This clone was recorded many times. The read comes to an end 3 residues before the CDR3 does, leaving the germline J gene to fill in the end. V is TRBV4-2 and J is TRBJ2-1; D possibly corresponds to TRBD2 (6 bases). This CDR3 is 14 amino acids long. Germline V lookup: CDR1 LGHNA, CDR2 YNFKEQ. The V and J ends lost 0 bases and 9 bases respectively, with 12 bases between them. The CDR3 sequence is CASSQEGTSREQFF. The covered CDR3 bases are TGTGCCAGCAGCCAAGAGGGAACTAGCCGTGAG.

This clone has a count of ten or more. The CDR3 is cut off 3 residues early in the read; its end comes from the germline J gene. The chain couples TRBV30 to TRBJ2-1; the D gene could be TRBD1 or TRBD2 (5 bases each). CDR3 size: 13 residues. Trimming took off 1 base at V and 5 bases at J, with 9 bases between the two ends. Per the germline V gene, CDR1 is GTSNPN and CDR2 is SVGIG (reference sequence). The CDR3 here is CAWSGGVNNEQFF. CDR3 bases read: TGTGCCTGGAGTGGAGGGGTAAACAATGAG.

This clone was recorded many times. The DNA read from the CDR3 is TGTGCCACTGTTTCGGGACAGCTAACCTACGAG. Translated: CATVSGQLTYE. The complete CDR3 sequence is CATVSGQLTYEQYF. The chain links TRBV28 to TRBJ2-7, with 7 bases lining up with TRBD1. The CDR3 extends 3 residues past the end of the read, so its final part is completed from the germline J gene. CDR1 is MDHEN and CDR2 is SYDVKM in the germline V gene. The CDR3 consists of 14 residues. V trimming: 10 bases; J trimming: 2 bases; junction bases outside the gene matches: 11.

This clone was seen ten or more times. Read sequence stops 3 residues before the CDR3 end, and the germline J gene provides the missing end. This rearrangement joins TRBV24-1 to TRBJ2-7; the match to TRBD1 covers 7 bases. This CDR3 region has 16 residues. Trimming cost V 2 bases and J 1 base; bases outside gene matches: 7. Germline V gene lookup returns CDR1 KGHDR and CDR2 SFDVKD. CDR3 in amino acids: CATSDYDRTGSYEQYF. Incomplete CDR3 DNA: TGTGCCACCAGTGATTATGATAGGACAGGTTCCTACGAG.

Many counts were recorded for this clone. The CDR3 region is CASSAGQLNFYGYTF. CDR3 DNA, as far as it was read: TGTGCCAGCAGTGCGGGACAGCTAAACTTCTATGGC. The chain has TRBV2 and TRBJ1-2; 7 bases are a match to TRBD1. The read stops 3 residues short of the end of the CDR3; the missing end is completed from the germline J gene. The V gene's germline CDR1 is SNHLY and CDR2 FYNNEI. Germline trimming cut 4 bases from V and 4 bases from J; bases unmatched to any gene: 9. The CDR3 has 15 amino acids.